These 21 T cell receptor beta chains originate from one sample sequenced in a study of blood T cell repertoires in COVID-19. Sequencing was performed with immunoSEQ multiplex PCR; in TCRdb, only in-frame clones are kept and a portion is missing. The sample lists about 480,000 clones, approximately 90% seen once, with roughly 12% in the top ten. Sequenced material: peripheral blood. Receptors were obtained from a woman aged 45-65 years with COVID-19, enrolled during active disease.

As concerns this clone: This same CDR3 is encoded by further DNA sequences in the sample. The rearrangement uses TRBV19 and TRBJ1-5; D remains unclear. V lost 1 base, J lost 6 bases, and 4 bases lay in between. The CDR3 runs 12 residues. Germline CDR1 reads LNHDA; CDR2 reads SQIVND (reference sequence). CDR3 sequence: CASSIAGQPQHF. CDR3 DNA sequence: TGTGCCAGTAGTATAGCCGGTCAGCCCCAGCATTTT. The entire variable domain, with the rest obtained from reference TRBV19 and TRBJ1-5, is as follows: DGGITQSPKYLFRKEGQNVTLSCEQNLNHDAMYWYRQDPGQGLRLIYYSQIVNDFQKGDIAEGYSVSREKKESFPLTVTSAQKNPTAFYLCASSIAGQPQHFGDGTRLSIL.

This chain joins TRBV5-1 and TRBJ1-2, with D perhaps TRBD1 (6 bases). Per the germline V gene, CDR1 is SGHRS and CDR2 is YFSETQ. The length of the CDR3 is 16 residues. V was clipped by 4 bases and J by 4 bases, with 20 bases between them. The CDR3 sequence: CASSQWTVGVTYGYTF. CDR3 nucleotides: TGCGCCAGCAGCCAATGGACAGTGGGAGTAACCTATGGCTACACCTTC. The whole variable domain, remainder taken from reference TRBV5-1 and TRBJ1-2, is KAGVTQTPRYLIKTRGQQVTLSCSPISGHRSVSWYQQTPGQGLQFLFEYFSETQRNKGNFPGRFSGRQFSNSRSEMNVSTLELGDSALYLCASSQWTVGVTYGYTFGSGTRLTVV.

V gene TRBV3-1 (or the pseudogene TRBV3-2) combines with J gene TRBJ2-7; 9 nucleotides line up with TRBD2. This CDR3 comprises 16 residues. Germline values: CDR1 LGHDT, CDR2 YNNKEL (reference sequence). V dropped 0 bases and J dropped 2; count of bases not matched to a gene: 5. DNA for the CDR3: TGTGCCAGCAGCCAAGATCCGGCTAGCGGGGCCTACGAGCAGTACTTC. It encodes CASSQDPASGAYEQYF.

The V and J genes are TRBV11-2 and TRBJ2-1; D is perhaps TRBD1 (6 bases). V was trimmed by 4 bases and J by 8 bases, leaving 9 bases between them. Germline V gene lookup returns CDR1 SGHAT and CDR2 FQNNGV. CDR3 length: 12 residues. CDR3 sequence: CASSSRGYEQFF. In DNA, the CDR3 is TGTGCCAGCAGCTCTAGGGGGTATGAGCAGTTCTTC.

This clone was seen just once. The chain is built from TRBV3-1 (or the pseudogene TRBV3-2) and TRBJ1-1, with a weak D call TRBD1 (5 bases). V lost 2 bases to trimming and J lost 0 bases, with 19 bases between them. The CDR3 covers 18 residues. Germline lookup yields CDR1 LGHDT and CDR2 YNNKEL (reference sequence). This CDR3 reads CASSQSLGDLDLNTEAFF. The DNA for the CDR3 is TGTGCCAGCAGCCAATCCCTAGGGGACTTAGACCTGAACACTGAAGCTTTCTTT.

The chain is built from TRBV4-1 and TRBJ1-3; 9 bases align to TRBD1. The CDR3 is 16 residues long. The junction had 3 bases not matched to a gene; V was cut back by 3 bases and J by 0 bases. Germline V gene sequence: CDR1 MGHRA, CDR2 YSYEKL. The CDR3 coding sequence is TGCGCCAGCAGCCACGGGACAGGGAGCTCTGGAAACACCATATATTTT. Its translation is CASSHGTGSSGNTIYF.

DNA of the CDR3: TGTGCCAGCAGCTGGGGACAGGGGAATTCACCCCTCCACTTT. Translation: CASSWGQGNSPLHF. The rearrangement joins TRBV5-5 to TRBJ1-6, with 10 bases that match TRBD1. Unmatched junction bases numbered 1, after V lost 3 bases and J lost 7 bases. The CDR3 has 14 residues. Germline-derived CDR1 and CDR2 are SGHKS and YYEKEE (reference sequence).

The chain is built from TRBV4-1 and TRBJ2-7, with 8 bases that match TRBD1. CDR1 is MGHRA and CDR2 is YSYEKL in the germline V gene. Trimming at V came to 0 bases and at J to 5 bases, leaving 21 bases not matched to a gene. The CDR3 is made up of 20 amino acids. In DNA form, the CDR3 reads TGCGCCAGCAGCCAAGATCCACTCTCGGGGACAGGTGGGGTGGGCGACGAGCAGTACTTC. Encoded protein: CASSQDPLSGTGGVGDEQYF.

V usage is TRBV9 and J usage is TRBJ1-4; no reliable D call. The CDR3 consists of 16 residues. The V and J ends lost 0 bases and 0 bases respectively, with 9 bases between them. CDR1 is SGDLS and CDR2 is YYNGEE in the germline V gene. CDR3 bases: TGTGCCAGCAGCGTAGATGGTCGCGCAACTAATGAAAAACTGTTTTTT. Translation: CASSVDGRATNEKLFF.

CDR3 sequence reads: CASSRIGGGGNEQFF. The CDR3 DNA reads as TGTGCCAGCTCAAGGATCGGGGGGGGCGGGAATGAGCAGTTCTTC. J is TRBJ2-1 and V is TRBV25-1; 8 bases line up with TRBD2. Germline values: CDR1 MGHDK, CDR2 SYGVNS. The CDR3 length is 15 residues. The trim removed 8 bases at V and 7 bases at J, leaving 13 bases unmatched.

The V call is TRBV5-1, the J call TRBJ2-5, with TRBD1 matching 8 bases. The germline CDR1 and CDR2 sequences are SGHRS and YFSETQ. J gave up 2 bases and V 3 bases, and 6 bases lay outside the gene matches. This CDR3 has 15 amino acids. The CDR3 DNA follows: TGCGCCAGCAGCTCGTTGACAGGGGCTCAAGAGACCCAGTACTTC. Encoded protein: CASSSLTGAQETQYF.

The chain carries TRBV3-1 (or the pseudogene TRBV3-2) and TRBJ2-2; D is unresolved. The CDR3 is made up of 13 amino acids. Germline CDR1 LGHDT, CDR2 YNNKEL (reference sequence). Trimming removed 4 bases from V and 5 bases from J, with 8 bases in between. The DNA for the CDR3 is TGTGCCAGCAGCCCTAGTAGGACCGGGGAGCTGTTTTTT. This translates into CASSPSRTGELFF.

This clone appeared a single time. V usage is TRBV27 and J usage is TRBJ1-1, with D possibly being TRBD1 (5 bases). This CDR3 has 12 residues. V lost 4 bases and J 7 bases, leaving 10 bases between the germline ends. Germline CDR1 reads MNHEY; CDR2 reads SMNVEV (reference sequence). This CDR3 reads CASSSGLLEAFF. The CDR3 nucleotides are TGTGCCAGCAGTTCGGGACTTCTTGAAGCTTTCTTT.

The V and J genes are TRBV21-1 and TRBJ1-6; the DNA was not used to check the table's D call, TRBD1. TRBV21-1 is noted as a pseudogene. This CDR3 is 16 amino acids long. The CDR3 reads CASSKAPRIYNSPLHF. The CDR3 coding sequence is TGTGCCAGCAGCAAAGCTCCCAGGATCTATAATTCACCCCTCCACTTT.

This chain joins TRBV5-6 and TRBJ2-3; D is ambiguous. This CDR3 is built from 16 residues. Trimming pared 4 bases from V and 0 bases from J, leaving 15 bases between. CDR1 is SGHDT and CDR2 is YYEEEE in the germline V gene. The DNA for the CDR3 is TGTGCCAGCAGCGGATACGGAGACGCTAGCACAGATACGCAGTATTTT. Its translation is CASSGYGDASTDTQYF.

About this clone: A read error is possible here, since a much larger clone lies one base away. The chain couples TRBV6-5 to TRBJ1-3; 10 positions agree with TRBD1. V lost 6 bases and J lost 4; bases outside the gene matches: 3. CDR1 and CDR2 from the germline V gene are MNHEY and SVGAGI. CDR3 length: 14 residues. CDR3 DNA: TGTGCCAGCAGGGACAGGGGGTCCGGAAACACCATATATTTT. This gives the protein CASRDRGSGNTIYF.

The rearrangement uses TRBV30 and TRBJ1-1; D remains unclear. The CDR3 covers 12 residues. In germline, CDR1 is GTSNPN, CDR2 SVGIG (reference sequence). Between the trimmed V and J ends, which lost 6 bases and 1 base, there was a span of 9 bases. CDR3 DNA sequence: TGTGCCTGTAGCTTGGAGAACACTGAAGCTTTCTTT. It codes for CACSLENTEAFF.

V and J are TRBV30 and TRBJ2-7; 9 bases align to TRBD1. Trimming removed 5 bases from V and 5 bases from J; junction bases left unmatched: 13. CDR3 length: 15 residues. Germline V gene data show CDR1 as GTSNPN and CDR2 as SVGIG (reference sequence). This chain's CDR3 is CAWERYRDRVNEQYF. The DNA of the CDR3 is TGTGCCTGGGAACGATACCGGGACAGGGTGAACGAGCAGTACTTC.

The chain couples TRBV28 to TRBJ2-3; D remains unclear. The CDR3 sequence is 13 residues long. The V gene's germline CDR1 is MDHEN and CDR2 SYDVKM. With 6 bases removed from V and 5 bases from J, the gap between germline ends came to 12 bases. In DNA form, the CDR3 reads TGTGCCAGCAGCCTTCCTTCGGGAGATACGCAGTATTTT. This gives the protein CASSLPSGDTQYF.

The chain uses TRBV14 and TRBJ2-1; TRBD2 aligns across 8 bases. CDR1 and CDR2 (germline): SGHDN, FVKESK. The V segment lost 7 bases and the J segment 5 bases; nucleotides outside the gene matches: 10. There are 15 residues in the CDR3. The CDR3 DNA is TGTGCCAGCAACGGCGGGGGGTCGAGAAACAATGAGCAGTTCTTC. Translated, it gives CASNGGGSRNNEQFF.

The V and J genes are TRBV3-1 (or the pseudogene TRBV3-2) and TRBJ1-2, with D perhaps matching TRBD1 (6 bases). The CDR3 contains 11 residues. Looked up from germline, CDR1 is LGHDT and CDR2 is YNNKEL (reference sequence). Between the trimmed V and J ends, which lost 5 bases and 11 bases, there was a span of 12 bases. CDR3 bases: TGTGCCAGCAGCAACAGGGTCGGGTACACCTTC. This codes for CASSNRVGYTF.